The 28 T cell receptor beta chains below all came from one sample that was sequenced in a study of T cell responses to AZD1222 COVID-19 vaccine. Measured with immunoSEQ multiplex PCR; TCRdb has only the in-frame clones, and not every one. The table lists 100,000 or so clones, roughly nine tenths of them singletons. The sequencing here drew on peripheral blood, taken 28 days after the second AZD1222 dose. Receptors originate from an adult who received the AZD1222 COVID-19 vaccine.

This clone was seen at least ten times. This chain connects TRBV6-5 to TRBJ2-7; 10 nucleotides align to TRBD2. CDR1 and CDR2 (germline): MNHEY, SVGAGI. The V segment lost 4 bases and the J segment 4 bases; nucleotides outside the gene matches: 4. The CDR3 contains 14 residues. CDR3 sequence: CASSSLAGEYEQYF. The CDR3 DNA reads TGTGCCAGCAGTTCGCTAGCGGGAGAGTACGAGCAGTACTTC.

This clone was seen only a few times. The rearrangement joins TRBV6-2 or TRBV6-3 to TRBJ2-3, with 8 bases lining up with TRBD2. The CDR3 has 15 residues. V trimming: 3 bases; J trimming: 2 bases; junction bases outside the gene matches: 4. Germline CDR1 and CDR2: MNHEY and SVGEGT. For the CDR3, the DNA is TGTGCCAGCAGTTATTCGGGAGGGCACACAGATACGCAGTATTTT. Residues: CASSYSGGHTDTQYF.

V usage is TRBV5-1 and J usage is TRBJ2-1, with 9 positions matching TRBD1. Germline loops: CDR1 SGHRS, CDR2 YFSETQ. V trimming: 0 bases; J trimming: 4 bases; junction bases outside the gene matches: 5. The CDR3 is made up of 16 amino acids. CDR3 region: CASSLAGTGNYNEQFF. CDR3 DNA: TGCGCCAGCAGCTTGGCCGGGACAGGGAATTACAATGAGCAGTTCTTC.

A single count supports this clone. The chain is built from TRBV9 and TRBJ2-1; D may be TRBD1 or TRBD2 (5 bases each). Germline V lookup: CDR1 SGDLS, CDR2 YYNGEE. The CDR3 contains 16 residues. The V and J ends lost 3 bases and 0 bases respectively, with 13 bases between them. The CDR3 DNA reads as TGTGCCAGCAGCGCTCCCGGGACCACCTCCTACAATGAGCAGTTCTTC. Protein: CASSAPGTTSYNEQFF.

The CDR3 sequence is CASSHIITGKDNSPLHF. The CDR3 region has the DNA TGTGCCAGCAGCCATATCATCACAGGGAAGGATAATTCACCCCTCCACTTT. The V and J genes are TRBV5-6 and TRBJ1-6; tentative D call: TRBD1 (6 bases). The germline CDR1 and CDR2 sequences are SGHDT and YYEEEE. The CDR3 has 17 residues. Deletions cut 4 bases from V and 5 bases from J, with 19 bases between.

The rearrangement uses TRBV11-3 and TRBJ2-7; TRBD2 is a possible D gene (5 bases). The germline V gene encodes CDR1 SGHNT and CDR2 YENEEA. The V end was cut by 5 bases, the J end by 4 bases, with 24 bases between. This CDR3 spans 17 amino acids. CDR3 region: CASSPRQNCCTRYEQYF. CDR3 coding DNA: TGTGCCAGCAGCCCCCGGCAGAATTGTTGTACTAGGTACGAGCAGTACTTC.

The gene calls are TRBV12-3 or TRBV12-4 and TRBJ1-5; D might be TRBD1 (5 bases). This CDR3 spans 13 amino acids. V was pared by 7 bases and J by 0 bases, with 7 bases between. CDR3 amino acids: CASKGNSNQPQHF. Here the CDR3 DNA reads TGTGCCAGCAAGGGGAATAGCAATCAGCCCCAGCATTTT.

This clone showed up just once. The chain links TRBV28 to TRBJ1-2; TRBD1 agrees at 7 bases. The CDR3 is 14 residues long. The J segment lost 6 bases and the V segment lost 2 bases, leaving 6 bases of the junction unmatched. Germline V gene sequence: CDR1 MDHEN, CDR2 SYDVKM. CDR3 protein: CASSLLTGVHGYTF. The CDR3 nucleotides read TGTGCCAGCAGTTTACTTACAGGGGTTCATGGCTACACCTTC.

The gene calls are TRBV21-1 and TRBJ2-5; whether TRBD2, the table's D call, matches the DNA was not checked. TRBV21-1 is described as a pseudogene. This CDR3 comprises 15 residues. The CDR3 loop reads CASRKQRLDQETQYF. The CDR3 region has the DNA TGTGCCAGCAGAAAACAGCGACTAGACCAAGAGACCCAGTACTTC.

The chain employs TRBV3-1 (or the pseudogene TRBV3-2) and TRBJ2-3; 8 nucleotides match TRBD2. The CDR3 covers 15 residues. J was trimmed by 4 bases and V by 4 bases; bases with no gene match: 7. Per germline, CDR1 LGHDT and CDR2 YNNKEL (reference sequence). CDR3 sequence: CASSLYREGSDTQYF. CDR3 nucleotide sequence: TGTGCCAGCAGCCTCTATCGGGAGGGCTCAGATACGCAGTATTTT.

The J gene is TRBJ2-2, the V gene TRBV5-1; 10 nucleotides align to TRBD1. In germline, CDR1 is SGHRS, CDR2 YFSETQ. There are 15 residues in the CDR3. The V gene end was trimmed by 4 bases and the J gene end by 5 bases; junction bases not matched to a gene: 5. CDR3 in DNA: TGCGCCAGCAGCGCGCGACAGGGGGCGACCGGGGAGCTGTTTTTT. This translates into CASSARQGATGELFF. Full variable domain (missing parts from reference TRBV5-1 and TRBJ2-2): KAGVTQTPRYLIKTRGQQVTLSCSPISGHRSVSWYQQTPGQGLQFLFEYFSETQRNKGNFPGRFSGRQFSNSRSEMNVSTLELGDSALYLCASSARQGATGELFFGEGSRLTVL.

V gene TRBV28 combines with J gene TRBJ2-2; TRBD1 agrees at 9 bases. Germline V CDR1 and CDR2: MDHEN, SYDVKM. J was trimmed by 3 bases and V by 2 bases; bases with no gene match: 1. CDR3 length: 15 residues. CDR3 nucleotide sequence: TGTGCCAGCAGTTTAGGGGACAGGGACACCGGGGAGCTGTTTTTT. Amino acids: CASSLGDRDTGELFF.

V gene TRBV29-1 combines with J gene TRBJ2-3; D unresolved. Germline CDR1 and CDR2: SQVTM and ANQGSEA. The V end lost 3 bases, the J end lost 1 base, and 8 bases lay between the germline ends. The CDR3 loop spans 13 amino acids. The CDR3 protein is CSVDFSGTDTQYF. In DNA form, the CDR3 reads TGCAGCGTTGATTTCTCCGGCACAGATACGCAGTATTTT.

The chain couples TRBV6-1 to TRBJ1-5, with no clear D. Trimming took off 3 bases at V and 2 bases at J, with 11 bases between the two ends. Germline V gene lookup returns CDR1 MNHNS and CDR2 SASEGT. This CDR3 comprises 15 residues. CDR3 nucleotide sequence: TGTGCCAGCAGTGAGCGGGAAGGCGGCAATCAGCCCCAGCATTTT. It encodes CASSEREGGNQPQHF.

The chain uses TRBV2 and TRBJ2-7; a possible D gene is TRBD1 (6 bases). The CDR3 is 12 residues long. Germline V gives CDR1 SNHLY, CDR2 FYNNEI. The germline V and J ends were trimmed by 5 bases and 4 bases, with 9 bases remaining between them. Here the CDR3 DNA reads TGTGCCAGCAGTCACAGGGCTTACGAGCAGTACTTC. The encoded protein is CASSHRAYEQYF.

The table lists this clone with a count of one. The chain employs TRBV7-9 and TRBJ1-1; D is uncertain. Trimming left V 11 bases short and J 0 bases short, with 13 bases between. Germline assignment: CDR1 SEHNR and CDR2 FQNEAQ (reference sequence). This CDR3 region has 13 residues. The chain's CDR3 is CASLGIVNTEAFF. The CDR3 DNA reads as TGTGCCTCTTTGGGGATAGTGAACACTGAAGCTTTCTTT.

This sequence joins TRBV24-1 and TRBJ2-7, with 10 bases lining up with TRBD2. Unmatched junction bases numbered 1, after V lost 9 bases and J lost 0 bases. The germline CDR1 and CDR2 sequences are KGHDR and SFDVKD. This CDR3 contains 13 residues. The CDR3 nucleotides read TGTGCCACCGGGACTAGCGACTCCTACGAGCAGTACTTC. The encoded protein is CATGTSDSYEQYF.

The chain uses TRBV7-2 and TRBJ1-2, with D unresolved. Germline V gene lookup returns CDR1 SGHTA and CDR2 FQGNSA. Trimming cost V 0 bases and J 6 bases, with 11 bases left between them. The CDR3 is 14 amino acids. The CDR3 DNA sequence: TGTGCCAGCAGCTTAGCGGGCCGGGTGGATGGCTACACCTTC. This codes for CASSLAGRVDGYTF.

The rearrangement uses TRBV9 and TRBJ1-1, with 7 nucleotides matching TRBD1. Germline CDR1 is SGDLS and CDR2 is YYNGEE. V was clipped by 3 bases and J by 3 bases; unmatched bases: 8. This CDR3 is built from 15 residues. In DNA form, the CDR3 reads TGTGCCAGCAGCGGGGACAGTCGATCGGACACTGAAGCTTTCTTT. This encodes CASSGDSRSDTEAFF.

The V and J genes are TRBV10-3 and TRBJ2-1; D unclear. The V gene's germline CDR1 is ENHRY and CDR2 SYGVKD. V lost 3 bases and J 2 bases, leaving 11 bases between the germline ends. The CDR3 is 15 amino acids. CDR3 in amino acids: CAISDIREAYNEQFF. The CDR3 DNA is TGTGCCATCAGTGATATAAGGGAAGCCTACAATGAGCAGTTCTTC.

The rearrangement joins TRBV15 to TRBJ2-1; 14 bases line up with TRBD2. Germline V lookup: CDR1 LNHNV, CDR2 YYDKDF (reference sequence). The J segment lost 10 bases and the V segment lost 0 bases, leaving 11 bases of the junction unmatched. This CDR3 is 18 amino acids long. The chain's CDR3 is CATSRDWRLAGGQKEQFF. The CDR3 nucleotides read TGTGCCACCAGCAGAGATTGGAGACTAGCGGGAGGGCAGAAGGAGCAGTTCTTC.

The rearrangement uses TRBV6-2 or TRBV6-3 and TRBJ1-5, with D possibly matching TRBD1 (6 bases). Trimming removed 6 bases from V and 0 bases from J, with 12 bases in between. CDR1 is MNHEY and CDR2 is SVGEGT in the germline V gene. This CDR3 comprises 15 residues. The CDR3 DNA is TGTGCCAGCAGCCGGACAGTTTATAGCAATCAGCCCCAGCATTTT. Protein: CASSRTVYSNQPQHF.

The rearrangement joins TRBV6-5 to TRBJ2-7, with 8 nucleotides matching TRBD1. This CDR3 is 15 amino acids long. Germline values: CDR1 MNHEY, CDR2 SVGAGI. Unmatched junction bases numbered 9, after V lost 4 bases and J lost 4 bases. CDR3 nucleotides: TGTGCCAGCAGTTCCCCAGGGGGCTCGTTGTACGAGCAGTACTTC. Translated, it gives CASSSPGGSLYEQYF.

This CDR3 reads CASSLTGSYEQYF. Here the CDR3 DNA reads TGTGCCAGCAGCTTGACAGGGTCCTACGAGCAGTACTTC. The chain couples TRBV5-5 to TRBJ2-7, with a weak D call TRBD1 (6 bases). The germline V gene has CDR1 SGHKS and CDR2 YYEKEE (reference sequence). The CDR3 is 13 amino acids. Between the trimmed V and J ends, which lost 1 base and 1 base, there was a span of 6 bases.

The genes are TRBV5-1 and TRBJ2-7, with TRBD2 matching 8 bases. Germline values: CDR1 SGHRS, CDR2 YFSETQ. Unmatched junction bases numbered 2, after V lost 3 bases and J lost 0 bases. The length of the CDR3 is 14 residues. The CDR3 bases are TGCGCCAGCAGCTGGACTAGCACCTCCTACGAGCAGTACTTC. Protein product: CASSWTSTSYEQYF.

V and J are TRBV6-5 and TRBJ2-6; 8 bases align to TRBD1. Germline-derived CDR1 and CDR2 are MNHEY and SVGAGI. The CDR3 is made up of 15 amino acids. Unmatched junction bases numbered 4, after V lost 8 bases and J lost 1 base. CDR3 region: CASGQGESGANVLTF. The CDR3 DNA reads as TGTGCCAGCGGACAGGGAGAGTCTGGGGCCAACGTCCTGACTTTC.

This clone has more than one count but fewer than ten. The chain has TRBV7-9 and TRBJ2-2; TRBD1 agrees at 9 bases. In germline, CDR1 is SEHNR, CDR2 FQNEAQ (reference sequence). After removal of 4 bases from V and 6 bases from J, the junction contained 6 bases not matched to a gene. The CDR3 totals 15 residues. This CDR3 reads CASSSRDRVAGELFF. The CDR3 bases are TGTGCCAGCAGCTCCCGGGACAGGGTAGCCGGGGAGCTGTTTTTT.

V usage is TRBV6-2 or TRBV6-3 and J usage is TRBJ2-1; TRBD2 is a possible D gene (5 bases). From germline, CDR1 is MNHEY and CDR2 SVGEGT. The ends were cut back, 3 bases at V and 4 bases at J, with 16 bases in the middle. The length of the CDR3 is 16 residues. The CDR3 here is CASSYTSGPVYNEQFF. In nucleotides, the CDR3 is TGTGCCAGCAGTTATACGAGCGGACCGGTTTACAATGAGCAGTTCTTC.